This T cell receptor beta chain originates from a study of CD8 T cells in ankylosing spondylitis. General observations from the study: Characteristic of ankylosing spondylitis blood, it appeared, was a TCR beta motif comprising roughly eight highly homologous variants. Disease-linked clones reportedly concentrated significantly in matched ankylosing spondylitis synovial fluid.

Germline lookup yields CDR1 SQVTM and CDR2 ANQGSEA. The CDR3 totals 16 residues. The J segment lost 3 bases and the V segment lost 1 base, leaving 6 bases of the junction unmatched. About this clonotype: Its target is not known.

In making TCR beta libraries, quantitative 5'-RACE with molecular barcodes was used. Via MiXCR, TCRdb re-called the 5' RACE reads, giving one row per CDR3 protein. The sample records about 700,000 distinct CDR3 sequences, 19% being singletons. J is TRBJ2-7 and V is TRBV29-1; 13 positions match TRBD2. What was sequenced was blood, either unsorted or a sorted T cell fraction (not recorded which). This receptor was taken from a male donor with ankylosing spondylitis. This CDR3 reads CSVEAGTSGTHYEQYF. In DNA form, the CDR3 reads TGCAGCGTTGAAGCCGGGACTAGCGGGACCCACTACGAGCAGTACTTC.